These 14 T cell receptor beta chains came from one sample sequenced in a study of blood T cell repertoires in COVID-19. Profiling relied on immunoSEQ multiplex PCR, and the TCRdb table lists in-frame clones only, not all of them. The sample records about 480,000 clones, 85% to 90% being singletons. Sample: PBMCs or T cells enriched from blood (not recorded which). The receptors stem from a woman aged 40 to 50 who had recovered from COVID-19.

The chain combines TRBV4-1 with TRBJ2-1; 7 nucleotides match TRBD2. Trimming took 0 bases from V and 10 from J; bases not matched to a gene: 9. CDR3 length: 15 residues. Germline CDR1 and CDR2: MGHRA and YSYEKL. Here the CDR3 DNA reads TGCGCCAGCAGCCAAGATGGGGGAGGCGGGAGAGAGCAGTTCTTC. Translating it yields CASSQDGGGGREQFF.

CDR3 nucleotides: TGTGCCAGCAGCGACGGACAGGGCCGAGGGACTGAAGCTTTCTTT. It codes for CASSDGQGRGTEAFF. The gene calls are TRBV13 and TRBJ1-1; the match to TRBD1 covers 8 bases. Trimming cost V 5 bases and J 5 bases; bases outside gene matches: 10. The germline V gene encodes CDR1 PRHDT and CDR2 FYEKMQ (reference sequence). CDR3 length equals 15 residues.

This clone appeared a few times. V and J are TRBV9 and TRBJ2-5; D perhaps matches TRBD2 (5 bases). V lost 1 base and J lost 2, with 15 bases in between. This CDR3 contains 16 residues. Germline CDR1 reads SGDLS; CDR2 reads YYNGEE. CDR3 sequence reads: CASSVSWENRQETQYF. CDR3 bases: TGTGCCAGCAGCGTAAGCTGGGAGAACCGTCAAGAGACCCAGTACTTC.

The chain joins TRBV4-3 to TRBJ1-1, with TRBD1 as a possible D gene (6 bases). Between the trimmed V and J ends, which lost 0 bases and 5 bases, there was a span of 16 bases. This CDR3 has 16 residues. Per germline, CDR1 LGHNA and CDR2 YSLEER. The CDR3 loop reads CASSQDGGGAGTEAFF. As DNA, the CDR3 is TGCGCCAGCAGCCAAGACGGGGGGGGCGCGGGGACTGAAGCTTTCTTT.

This chain uses TRBV14 with TRBJ2-7; D gene ambiguous. CDR1 is SGHDN, CDR2 FVKESK, per germline. Trimming removed 1 base from V and 4 bases from J, with 5 bases in between. The CDR3 is 12 residues long. CDR3 residues: CASSQVPYEQYF. The CDR3 DNA follows: TGTGCCAGCAGCCAAGTTCCGTACGAGCAGTACTTC.

The chain is built from TRBV15 and TRBJ2-5; a weak D match, TRBD2 (5 bases). CDR3 length equals 13 residues. Germline V CDR1 and CDR2: LNHNV, YYDKDF (reference sequence). V shed 3 bases and J shed 5 bases, with 10 bases lying between them. The CDR3 loop reads CATSREPGETQYF. The CDR3 coding sequence is TGTGCCACCAGCAGGGAGCCGGGGGAGACCCAGTACTTC.

The chain employs TRBV6-1 and TRBJ1-1; possible D gene TRBD1, 5 bases. CDR1 and CDR2 from the germline V gene are MNHNS and SASEGT. The CDR3 covers 15 residues. The V end was cut by 3 bases, the J end by 0 bases, with 11 bases between. CDR3 amino acids: CASSEGGFMNTEAFF. For the CDR3, the DNA is TGTGCCAGCAGTGAGGGGGGATTCATGAACACTGAAGCTTTCTTT.

V is TRBV11-3 and J is TRBJ2-2; 9 bases are shared with TRBD2. Looked up from germline, CDR1 is SGHNT and CDR2 is YENEEA. This CDR3 has 15 amino acids. Trimming at V came to 4 bases and at J to 7 bases, leaving 7 bases not matched to a gene. This chain's CDR3 is CASSSLAGVGGELFF. In DNA, the CDR3 is TGTGCCAGCAGCTCTTTAGCGGGAGTGGGCGGGGAGCTGTTTTTT.

There are a few counts of this clone. The V call is TRBV20-1, the J call TRBJ2-7, with 7 bases that match TRBD1. Germline-derived CDR1 and CDR2 are DFQATT and SNEGSKA (reference sequence). This CDR3 is built from 11 residues. CDR3 region: CRALRGNEQYF. The CDR3 coding sequence is TGCAGGGCCCTCAGGGGGAACGAGCAGTACTTC.

The rearrangement links TRBV6-2 or TRBV6-3 to TRBJ2-1, with 7 bases that match TRBD2. V lost 4 bases, J lost 0 bases, and 3 bases stayed unmatched. CDR3 length: 15 residues. Germline V gene sequence: CDR1 MNHEY, CDR2 SVGEGT. This chain's CDR3 is CASSFGGGSYNEQFF. DNA for the CDR3: TGTGCCAGCAGTTTTGGGGGGGGCTCCTACAATGAGCAGTTCTTC.

The rearrangement links TRBV19 to TRBJ2-7; 11 nucleotides match TRBD2. CDR3 length equals 15 residues. V shed 5 bases and J 3 bases; nucleotides not matched to a gene: 6. CDR1 and CDR2 (germline): LNHDA, SQIVND (reference sequence). This chain's CDR3 is CASSASGTSGYEQYF. The CDR3 DNA is TGTGCCAGTAGTGCCTCCGGGACTAGCGGCTACGAGCAGTACTTC. Based on the CDR3 plus reference TRBV19 and TRBJ2-7, the full variable domain is DGGITQSPKYLFRKEGQNVTLSCEQNLNHDAMYWYRQDPGQGLRLIYYSQIVNDFQKGDIAEGYSVSREKKESFPLTVTSAQKNPTAFYLCASSASGTSGYEQYFGPGTRLTVT.

The V gene is TRBV2, the J gene TRBJ2-7; 8 bases map to TRBD1. CDR1 and CDR2 from the germline V gene are SNHLY and FYNNEI. This CDR3 contains 15 residues. Trimming cost V 2 bases and J 7 bases; bases outside gene matches: 10. Here the CDR3 reads CASSEPQGALGEQYF. CDR3 sequence (DNA): TGTGCCAGCAGTGAACCGCAGGGGGCCCTCGGGGAGCAGTACTTC.

The chain is built from TRBV4-3 and TRBJ1-4; maybe TRBD1 (6 bases). Trimming cost V 2 bases and J 7 bases, with 29 bases left between them. CDR1 is LGHNA, CDR2 YSLEER, per germline. CDR3 size: 20 residues. CDR3 in amino acids: CASSQKGGRKRGGFGEKLFF. CDR3 in DNA: TGCGCCAGCAGCCAAAAGGGAGGGCGCAAAAGGGGGGGGTTTGGTGAAAAACTGTTTTTT.

This chain connects TRBV19 to TRBJ1-5; a weak D match, TRBD1 (6 bases). The germline CDR1 and CDR2 sequences are LNHDA and SQIVND (reference sequence). The V end was cut by 1 base, the J end by 7 bases, with 14 bases between. The CDR3 is 15 residues long. The CDR3 DNA follows: TGTGCCAGTAGTATAGGTGGGGGCAGTGGACAGCCCCAGCATTTT. Translation: CASSIGGGSGQPQHF.